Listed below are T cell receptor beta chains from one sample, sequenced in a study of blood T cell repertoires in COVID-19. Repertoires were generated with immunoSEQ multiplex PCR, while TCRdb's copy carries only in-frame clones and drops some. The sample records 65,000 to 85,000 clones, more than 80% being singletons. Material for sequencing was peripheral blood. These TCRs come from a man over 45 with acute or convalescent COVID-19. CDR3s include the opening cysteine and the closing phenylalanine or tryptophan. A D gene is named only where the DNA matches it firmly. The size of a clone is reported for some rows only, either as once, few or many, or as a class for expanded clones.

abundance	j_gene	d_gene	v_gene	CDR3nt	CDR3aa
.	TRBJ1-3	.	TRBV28	TGTGCCAGCAGTTCCGGACAGCAGCTCGGAAACACCATATATTTT	CASSSGQQLGNTIYF
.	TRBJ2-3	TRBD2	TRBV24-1	TGTGCCACCAGATCTAGCGGTAGCACAGATACGCAGTATTTT	CATRSSGSTDTQYF
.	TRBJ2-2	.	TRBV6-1	TGTGCCAGCAGTGACGCCGGAGCGACCGGGGAGCTGTTTTTT	CASSDAGATGELFF
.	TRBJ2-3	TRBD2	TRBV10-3	TGTGCCATCAGGAGCGGGACTACCCACACAGATACGCAGTATTTT	CAIRSGTTHTDTQYF
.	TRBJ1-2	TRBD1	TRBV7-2	TGTGCCAGCAGCTCCGGGACAGGGAACTATGGCTACACCTTC	CASSSGTGNYGYTF
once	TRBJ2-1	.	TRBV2	TGTGCCAGCAGTCTCCAACTCGGAGGCTGGTTCTTC	CASSLQLGGWFF
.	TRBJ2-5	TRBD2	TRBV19	TGTGCCAGTAGCCCTTACGCGGGGGGCGGGCAAGAGACCCAGTACTTC	CASSPYAGGGQETQYF
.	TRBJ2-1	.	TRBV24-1	TGTGCCACCGGGATAGCGCCTGAGCAGTTCTTC	CATGIAPEQFF
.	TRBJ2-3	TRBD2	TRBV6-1	TGTGCCAGCAGTGAGACTAGCGGAACAGATACGCAGTATTTT	CASSETSGTDTQYF
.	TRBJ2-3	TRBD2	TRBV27	TGTGCCAACAGACTAGCGGGAGACACAGATACGCAGTATTTT	CANRLAGDTDTQYF
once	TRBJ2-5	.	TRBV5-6	TGTGCCAGCAGCTTGCAGGGCTCCGAGACCCAGTACTTC	CASSLQGSETQYF
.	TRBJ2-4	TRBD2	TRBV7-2	TGTGCCAGCAGCATCGGACTAGCTGGAAACATTCAGTACTTC	CASSIGLAGNIQYF
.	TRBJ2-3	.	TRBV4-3	TGCGCCAGCAGTAACAGACAGTATTTT	CASSNRQYF
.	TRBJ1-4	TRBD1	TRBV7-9	TGTGCCAGCAGCTTCGGGACAGGGGACGAAAAACTGTTTTTT	CASSFGTGDEKLFF
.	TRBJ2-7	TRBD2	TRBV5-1	TGCGCCAGCAGCTGGACTCTAGCGGGAGCTTCCTACGAGCAGTACTTC	CASSWTLAGASYEQYF
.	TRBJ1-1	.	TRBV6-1	TGTGCCAGCAGTACAACAAGAGGTGAAGCTTTCTTT	CASSTTRGEAFF
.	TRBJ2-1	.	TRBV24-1	TGTGCCACCAGTGACAATGCAGGGGGGAACTACAATGAGCAGTTCTTC	CATSDNAGGNYNEQFF
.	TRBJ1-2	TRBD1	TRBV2	TGTGCCAGCAGTTATAGAACAGGGGTAGCGAACTATGGCTACACCTTC	CASSYRTGVANYGYTF
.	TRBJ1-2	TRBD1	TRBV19	TGTGCCAGTAGTGAGGGACAGGCCAACTATGGCTACACCTTC	CASSEGQANYGYTF
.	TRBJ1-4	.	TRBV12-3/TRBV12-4	TGTGCCAGCAGTTTTGAGCTTGAAAAACTGTTTTTT	CASSFELEKLFF
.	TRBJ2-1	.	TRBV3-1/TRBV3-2	TGTGCCAGCAGCAAACGCACAGGTGGTGAAAGAAGCTCCTACAATGAGCAGTTCTTC	CASSKRTGGERSSYNEQFF
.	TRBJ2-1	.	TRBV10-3	TGTGCCATCAGTGAGGGTCAAGACAGGTTTAATGAGCAGTTCTTC	CAISEGQDRFNEQFF
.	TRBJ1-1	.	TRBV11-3	TGTGCCAGCAGCCACCGCGTTTCGTCCTTGCTCCTTGGAGCTTTCTTT	CASSHRVSSLLLGAFF
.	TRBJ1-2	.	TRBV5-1	TGCGCCAGCAGCACATCTAGGGGCTCGGATGGCTACACCTTC	CASSTSRGSDGYTF
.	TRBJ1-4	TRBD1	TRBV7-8	TGTGCCAGCAGCTCCGACAGGGTAACTAATGAAAAACTGTTTTTT	CASSSDRVTNEKLFF
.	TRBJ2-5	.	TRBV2	TGTGCCAGCATCGGACGGGATACGTACCAAGAGACCCAGTACTTC	CASIGRDTYQETQYF
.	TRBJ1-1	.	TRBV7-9	TGTGCCAGCCTAGTTCGGGATATCAACACTGAAGCTTTCTTT	CASLVRDINTEAFF
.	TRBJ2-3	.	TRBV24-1	TGTGCCACCAGTGATTGGATCGGGTTGGGCACAGATACGCAGTATTTT	CATSDWIGLGTDTQYF
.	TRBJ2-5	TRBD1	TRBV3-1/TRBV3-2	TGTGCCAGCAGCCTGAGGGGGCAGCAAGAGACCCAGTACTTC	CASSLRGQQETQYF
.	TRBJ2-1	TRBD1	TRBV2	TGTGCCAGCAGTGTCTCACAGGGGCCGGGCAATGAGCAGTTCTTC	CASSVSQGPGNEQFF
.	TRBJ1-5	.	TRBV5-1	TGCGCCAGCAGCCCGGGGGGTGGGCAGCCCCAGCATTTT	CASSPGGGQPQHF
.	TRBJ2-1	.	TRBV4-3	TGCGCCAGCAGCCAAGATACCAGCGCCCTTCTCGAGCAGTTCTTC	CASSQDTSALLEQFF
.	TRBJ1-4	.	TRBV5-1	TGCGCCAGCAGCTCGACAGAGTATAATGAAAAACTGTTTTTT	CASSSTEYNEKLFF
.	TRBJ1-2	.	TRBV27	TGTGCCAGCAGGACGTCGACAGCAGACGGCGGCTACACCTTC	CASRTSTADGGYTF
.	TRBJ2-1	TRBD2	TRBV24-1	TGTGCCACCAGCGCTAGCGGAGAATACAATGAGCAGTTCTTC	CATSASGEYNEQFF
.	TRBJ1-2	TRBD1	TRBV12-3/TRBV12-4	TGTGCCAGCAGGGCGACAGGGAACTATGGCTACACCTTC	CASRATGNYGYTF
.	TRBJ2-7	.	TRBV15	TGTGCCACCAGCAGAGATCGGGCGGGAAGCTCCTACGAGCAGTACTTC	CATSRDRAGSSYEQYF
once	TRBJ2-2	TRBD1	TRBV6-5	TGTGCCAGCAGTTACTCGACAGGGCACACCGGGGAGCTGTTTTTT	CASSYSTGHTGELFF
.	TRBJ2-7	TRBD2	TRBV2	TGTGCCAGCAGTGACCCTAGCGGAGCCTACGAGCAGTACTTC	CASSDPSGAYEQYF
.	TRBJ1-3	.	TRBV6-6	TGTGCCAGCATTATGTCTCCTGGAAACACCATATATTTT	CASIMSPGNTIYF
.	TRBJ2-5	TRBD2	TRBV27	TGTGCCAGCAGGGGACTAGGTGAGACCCAGTACTTC	CASRGLGETQYF
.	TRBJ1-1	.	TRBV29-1	TGCAGCGTTAACACTGGACTGCGGAACACTGAAGCTTTCTTT	CSVNTGLRNTEAFF
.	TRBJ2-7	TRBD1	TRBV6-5	TGTGCCAGCAGCGGACAGGGAACCTACGAGCAGTACTTC	CASSGQGTYEQYF
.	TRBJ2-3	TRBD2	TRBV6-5	TGTGCCAGCAGCAGTAGCGGGAGTGGAGATACGCAGTATTTT	CASSSSGSGDTQYF
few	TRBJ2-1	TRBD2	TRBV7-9	TGTGCCAGCAGGCCGCGACTAGCGAAGTACAATGAGCAGTTCTTC	CASRPRLAKYNEQFF
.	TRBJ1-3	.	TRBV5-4	TGTGCCAGCAGTCGCGACCGGAGCTCTGGAAACACCATATATTTT	CASSRDRSSGNTIYF
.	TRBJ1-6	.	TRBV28	TGTGCCAGCAGTTTTTGGACAGCAAATTCACCCCTCCACTTT	CASSFWTANSPLHF
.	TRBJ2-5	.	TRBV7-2	TGTGCCAGCAGCTTACGAGAGGAAGAGACCCAGTACTTC	CASSLREEETQYF
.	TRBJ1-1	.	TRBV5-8	TGTGCCAGCAGCTTGTGGTCCCTCGCGGGGACCATGAACACTGAAGCTTTCTTT	CASSLWSLAGTMNTEAFF
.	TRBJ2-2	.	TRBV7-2	TGTGCCAGCAGCTTAACTTGGCGGACCGGGGAGCTGTTTTTT	CASSLTWRTGELFF
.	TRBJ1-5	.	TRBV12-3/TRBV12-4	TGTGCCAGCAGTTTAGCAGGGGGTGAGCCCCAGCATTTT	CASSLAGGEPQHF
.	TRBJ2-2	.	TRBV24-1	TGTGCCACCGTGGACTATACCACCGGGGAGCTGTTTTTT	CATVDYTTGELFF
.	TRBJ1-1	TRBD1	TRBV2	TGTGCCAGCAGTGAAGGACAGGGGGTAGAATTTGAGCGCACTGAAGCTTTCTTT	CASSEGQGVEFERTEAFF